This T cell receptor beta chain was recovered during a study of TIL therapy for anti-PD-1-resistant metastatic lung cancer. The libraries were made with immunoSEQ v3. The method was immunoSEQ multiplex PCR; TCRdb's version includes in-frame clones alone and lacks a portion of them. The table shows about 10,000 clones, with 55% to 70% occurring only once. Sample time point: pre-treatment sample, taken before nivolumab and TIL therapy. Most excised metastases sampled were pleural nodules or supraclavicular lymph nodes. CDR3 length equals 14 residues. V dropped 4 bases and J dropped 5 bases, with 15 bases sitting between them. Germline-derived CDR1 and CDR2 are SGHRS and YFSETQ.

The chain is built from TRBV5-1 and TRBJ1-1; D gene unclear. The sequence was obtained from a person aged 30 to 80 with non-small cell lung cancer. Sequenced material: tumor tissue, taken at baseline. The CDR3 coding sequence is TGCGCCAGCAGCACGCAACCCCTCGAGACTGAAGCTTTCTTT. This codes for CASSTQPLETEAFF.